In this sample, the clone carrying this T cell receptor beta chain turned up a few times. The data were obtained in a study of blood T cell repertoires in COVID-19. The repertoire was sequenced with immunoSEQ multiplex PCR; TCRdb's copy has only in-frame clones and lacks some. This sample carries approximately 390,000 clones, about 86% of them seen once, and the ten largest clones take approximately 10%. This CDR3 has 16 residues. V was pared by 4 bases and J by 7 bases, with 10 bases of the junction left unmatched. Per germline, CDR1 SGHRS and CDR2 YFSETQ. The chain combines TRBV5-1 with TRBJ2-2, with 10 nucleotides matching TRBD2. The clonotype was recovered from a woman between 50 and 59 years old who had recovered from COVID-19. The sample consisted of PBMCs or T cells enriched from blood (not recorded which). In DNA form, the CDR3 reads TGCGCCAGCAGCACCCAAGCGGGGGGGCCGAGCGGGGAGCTGTTTTTT. It is translated as CASSTQAGGPSGELFF.